The next 20 T cell receptor beta chains were all read from a single sample in a study of blood T cell repertoires in COVID-19. Only in-frame clones appear in the TCRdb table, and some are missing; sequencing was by immunoSEQ multiplex PCR. The repertoire holds 100,000 to 150,000 clones, about 85% seen once, with roughly 10% in the top ten. Sequencing used peripheral blood. These receptors originate from a man in his forties with active or convalescent COVID-19.

The rearrangement links TRBV6-5 to TRBJ1-2; a possible D gene is TRBD1 (5 bases). The CDR3 covers 14 residues. Trimming cost V 2 bases and J 5 bases, with 12 bases left between them. Germline V CDR1 and CDR2: MNHEY, SVGAGI. The CDR3 sequence: CASSYGGMGYGYTF. CDR3 DNA: TGTGCCAGCAGTTACGGGGGGATGGGGTATGGCTACACCTTC.

The rearrangement joins TRBV7-3 to TRBJ2-5; D uncertain. The CDR3 length is 15 residues. Germline-derived CDR1 and CDR2 are SGHTA and FQGTGA. V shed 1 base and J shed 1 base, with 10 bases lying between them. CDR3 in amino acids: CASSLSGSRQETQYF. The CDR3, as DNA: TGTGCCAGCAGCTTAAGCGGCAGCCGCCAAGAGACCCAGTACTTC.

This chain uses TRBV5-4 with TRBJ2-1, with 8 bases identical to TRBD2. This CDR3 spans 16 amino acids. V shed 3 bases, J shed 0 bases, and the junction held 5 bases outside the gene matches. CDR1 and CDR2 (germline): SGHNT, YYREEE (reference sequence). For the CDR3, the DNA is TGTGCCAGCAGCTCCTCCGGGGGGGCCTCCTACAATGAGCAGTTCTTC. This translates into CASSSSGGASYNEQFF. Based on the CDR3 plus reference TRBV5-4 and TRBJ2-1, the full variable domain is ETGVTQSPTHLIKTRGQQVTLRCSSQSGHNTVSWYQQALGQGPQFIFQYYREEENGRGNFPPRFSGLQFPNYSSELNVNALELDDSALYLCASSSSGGASYNEQFFGPGTRLTVL.

V is TRBV7-9 and J is TRBJ1-1; the D is unclear. Germline V gene sequence: CDR1 SEHNR, CDR2 FQNEAQ (reference sequence). The length of the CDR3 is 15 residues. V lost 0 bases, J lost 1 base, and 9 bases lay in between. This CDR3 is CASSLAVGGNTEAFF. The CDR3 nucleotides read TGTGCCAGCAGCTTAGCGGTTGGAGGGAACACTGAAGCTTTCTTT.

The chain links TRBV5-6 to TRBJ2-1, with a weak D call TRBD2 (6 bases). CDR3 size: 16 residues. V was cut by 5 bases and J by 2 bases, with 17 bases left in between. CDR1 and CDR2 (germline): SGHDT, YYEEEE. The CDR3 region is CASSTNGRGAYNEQFF. CDR3 DNA: TGTGCCAGCAGTACCAATGGGCGGGGCGCCTACAATGAGCAGTTCTTC.

This chain links TRBV5-1 with TRBJ1-4; D gene unclear. Germline CDR1 SGHRS, CDR2 YFSETQ. V dropped 3 bases and J dropped 10 bases, with 10 bases sitting between them. The CDR3 has 12 amino acids. As DNA, the CDR3 is TGCGCCAGCAGCTCGGAGGGCGGAAAACTGTTTTTT. Its protein is CASSSEGGKLFF.

The chain combines TRBV10-3 with TRBJ2-5, with 9 bases that match TRBD2. Germline V gene lookup returns CDR1 ENHRY and CDR2 SYGVKD. CDR3 size: 17 residues. J gave up 1 base and V 0 bases, and 6 bases lay outside the gene matches. CDR3 sequence (DNA): TGTGCCATCAGTGAGTCGATAGCGGGGGTACTCCAAGAGACCCAGTACTTC. This translates into CAISESIAGVLQETQYF.

This sequence joins TRBV10-3 and TRBJ2-1; 14 nucleotides line up with TRBD2. CDR1 is ENHRY, CDR2 SYGVKD, per germline. CDR3 length: 16 residues. The V gene end was trimmed by 3 bases and the J gene end by 8 bases; junction bases not matched to a gene: 6. CDR3 amino acids: CAISDYGLAGGDEQFF. CDR3 in DNA: TGTGCCATCAGTGATTACGGACTAGCGGGGGGCGATGAGCAGTTCTTC.

The chain uses TRBV6-5 and TRBJ1-1, with 8 bases lining up with TRBD1. V was pared by 7 bases and J by 5 bases, with 9 bases of the junction left unmatched. The CDR3 length is 14 residues. The germline V gene encodes CDR1 MNHEY and CDR2 SVGAGI. The CDR3 DNA sequence: TGTGCCAGCATAGGGGCAGGGGGCAATACTGAAGCTTTCTTT. Encoded protein: CASIGAGGNTEAFF.

The chain is built from TRBV10-1 and TRBJ2-7; D possibly corresponds to TRBD2 (5 bases). The CDR3 extends over 13 amino acids. V lost 3 bases, J lost 5 bases, and 11 bases lay in between. The V gene's germline CDR1 is WNHNN and CDR2 SYGVQD (reference sequence). Here the CDR3 DNA reads TGCGCCAGCAGTGATGCGGGCTGGGACGAGCAGTACTTC. This sequence encodes CASSDAGWDEQYF.

The chain recombines TRBV6-2 or TRBV6-3 with TRBJ2-3; no clear D gene. Between the trimmed V and J ends, which lost 2 bases and 6 bases, there was a span of 9 bases. CDR3 length equals 13 residues. The germline CDR1 and CDR2 sequences are MNHEY and SVGEGT. CDR3 in DNA: TGTGCCAGCAGTTACACGCTAGAGGATACGCAGTATTTT. Encoded protein: CASSYTLEDTQYF.

This clone was recorded a few times. The chain combines TRBV7-2 with TRBJ1-1; D perhaps matches TRBD1 (6 bases). Germline values: CDR1 SGHTA, CDR2 FQGNSA. The V end lost 3 bases, the J end lost 1 base, and 12 bases lay between the germline ends. The CDR3 runs to 15 residues. Written as DNA, the CDR3 is TGTGCCAGCAGCTTTGACAGGAGAGGGAACACTGAAGCTTTCTTT. It encodes CASSFDRRGNTEAFF.

The table lists this clone with a count of one. The chain has TRBV7-9 and TRBJ1-2, with D possibly being TRBD1 (6 bases). CDR3 length equals 15 residues. Germline V gene data show CDR1 as SEHNR and CDR2 as FQNEAQ (reference sequence). Trimming cost V 7 bases and J 2 bases, with 17 bases left between them. The CDR3 protein is CASTPSPGENYGYTF. CDR3 nucleotide sequence: TGTGCCAGCACCCCGAGTCCAGGGGAAAACTATGGCTACACCTTC.

The chain carries TRBV4-2 and TRBJ2-3; 8 bases line up with TRBD2. This CDR3 region has 16 residues. From germline, CDR1 is LGHNA and CDR2 YNFKEQ. Trimming took 0 bases from V and 2 from J; bases not matched to a gene: 4. Written as DNA, the CDR3 is TGTGCCAGCAGCCAAGATGGACTAGCTTCCACAGATACGCAGTATTTT. Amino acids: CASSQDGLASTDTQYF.

The table lists this clone with a count of one. The chain employs TRBV30 and TRBJ1-3, with TRBD1 matching 8 bases. With 2 bases clipped from V and 3 bases from J, the junction kept 6 bases outside the gene matches. Germline V CDR1 and CDR2: GTSNPN, SVGIG (reference sequence). This CDR3 has 15 amino acids. This chain's CDR3 is CAWSRRGLGGNTIYF. The CDR3 nucleotides read TGTGCCTGGAGTCGCAGGGGGCTGGGTGGAAACACCATATATTTT.

J is TRBJ2-7 and V is TRBV20-1; the D is unclear. V was trimmed by 3 bases and J by 0 bases, leaving 9 bases between them. This CDR3 spans 13 amino acids. Germline V gene lookup returns CDR1 DFQATT and CDR2 SNEGSKA (reference sequence). The CDR3 DNA follows: TGCAGTGCTAGTGCCCCGGGCTCCTACGAGCAGTACTTC. It specifies CSASAPGSYEQYF.

The chain is built from TRBV19 and TRBJ1-2; no reliable D call. Germline V gives CDR1 LNHDA, CDR2 SQIVND (reference sequence). Trimming took 3 bases from V and 1 from J, leaving 12 bases between them. This CDR3 has 15 amino acids. CDR3: CASSIAEPYNYGYTF. The CDR3 nucleotides read TGTGCCAGTAGTATTGCAGAACCGTATAACTATGGCTACACCTTC.

In its sample, this clone was seen a few times. This chain uses TRBV6-5 with TRBJ2-2, with TRBD1 matching 7 bases. V shed 10 bases and J 2 bases; nucleotides not matched to a gene: 10. This CDR3 contains 15 residues. Germline V gene data show CDR1 as MNHEY and CDR2 as SVGAGI. CDR3 nucleotides: TGTGCCACCCTCACACAGGGGTTAAACACCGGGGAGCTGTTTTTT. Protein sequence: CATLTQGLNTGELFF.

This rearrangement joins TRBV10-1 to TRBJ2-3; 8 nucleotides agree with TRBD2. The V gene's germline CDR1 is WNHNN and CDR2 SYGVQD (reference sequence). The CDR3 sequence is 15 residues long. Trimming removed 3 bases from V and 1 base from J; junction bases left unmatched: 3. The CDR3 spells CASSDLSGGTDTQYF. DNA of the CDR3: TGCGCCAGCAGTGATCTTAGCGGGGGCACAGATACGCAGTATTTT.

This chain links TRBV7-2 with TRBJ2-2; TRBD2 matches at 10 bases. The CDR3 contains 18 residues. Per germline, CDR1 SGHTA and CDR2 FQGNSA. Trimming removed 2 bases from V and 0 bases from J; junction bases left unmatched: 6. The CDR3 DNA follows: TGTGCCAGCAGCTTAAGGGCAGCGGGGGGGACGAACACCGGGGAGCTGTTTTTT. This translates into CASSLRAAGGTNTGELFF.